What follows are 15 T cell receptor beta chains derived from one specimen sequenced in a study of glioma-infiltrating T cells. The iRepertoire nested amplicon-rescue multiplex PCR amplified TCR alpha and beta CDR3s from RNA. A single record per CDR3 protein comes from TCRdb applying MiXCR to the multiplex PCR reads. The sample holds 110,000 or so distinct CDR3 sequences, around 25% seen once. Input material: glioma tissue, nonneoplastic brain tissue, or PBMCs (not recorded which). The receptor set was obtained from a human donor with low-grade glioma or glioblastoma, undergoing nonglioma brain surgery, or in good health (not recorded which).

There are many counts of this clonotype. This chain connects TRBV29-1 to TRBJ2-5; D possibly corresponds to TRBD2 (6 bases). Trimming took off 4 bases at V and 3 bases at J, with 6 bases between the two ends. The germline V gene encodes CDR1 SQVTM and CDR2 ANQGSEA. The CDR3 is made up of 11 amino acids. The CDR3 region has the DNA TGCAGCGTTGGGAGGGAAGAGACCCAGTACTTC. The encoded protein is CSVGREETQYF.

In its sample, this clonotype was seen many times. The J gene is TRBJ1-5, the V gene TRBV20-1, with D uncertain. Germline V gene data show CDR1 as DFQATT and CDR2 as SNEGSKA (reference sequence). The ends were cut back, 1 base at V and 3 bases at J, with 7 bases in the middle. CDR3 length equals 13 residues. CDR3 sequence: CSARGTNNQPQHF. DNA for the CDR3: TGCAGTGCTAGAGGTACAAACAATCAGCCCCAGCATTTT.

Many counts were recorded for this clonotype. This chain connects TRBV20-1 to TRBJ2-7, with a tentative D call TRBD2 (6 bases). The V gene's germline CDR1 is DFQATT and CDR2 SNEGSKA (reference sequence). Trimming took 0 bases from V and 6 from J, leaving 18 bases between them. The CDR3 is made up of 15 amino acids. CDR3 residues: CSARESQRERLEQYF. CDR3 sequence (DNA): TGCAGTGCTAGAGAAAGCCAACGGGAGAGACTCGAGCAGTACTTC.

This clonotype was counted ten times or more. V usage is TRBV19 and J usage is TRBJ2-5; D may match TRBD1 or TRBD2 (5 bases each). The CDR3 runs 14 residues. Germline CDR1 reads LNHDA; CDR2 reads SQIVND (reference sequence). Trimming took 6 bases from V and 4 from J, leaving 15 bases between them. In DNA form, the CDR3 reads TGTGCCAGTAGCCCAGGGAGATCTGGAGAGACCCAGTACTTC. Translating gives CASSPGRSGETQYF.

The V call is TRBV5-6, the J call TRBJ2-7; TRBD1 agrees at 7 bases. The J segment lost 3 bases and the V segment lost 4 bases, leaving 7 bases of the junction unmatched. CDR1 and CDR2 (germline): SGHDT, YYEEEE. The CDR3 has 14 amino acids. The CDR3 bases are TGTGCCAGCAGCCCGGGACAGAGACACTACGAGCAGTACTTC. Translating it yields CASSPGQRHYEQYF.

This clonotype was seen repeatedly, ten times or more. The V gene is TRBV29-1, the J gene TRBJ1-2; TRBD1 matches 9 bases. This CDR3 contains 13 residues. Germline V gene sequence: CDR1 SQVTM, CDR2 ANQGSEA. The ends lost 8 bases at V and 3 bases at J; junction bases unmatched: 7. Here the CDR3 reads CSFRDRADYGYTF. The CDR3 DNA is TGCAGCTTCCGGGACAGGGCAGACTATGGCTACACCTTC.

This clonotype has ten or more counts. The CDR3 spells CASSYRRGASTDTQYF. In nucleotides, the CDR3 is TGTGCCAGCAGTTACCGGCGGGGGGCTAGCACAGATACGCAGTATTTT. This sequence joins TRBV6-2 or TRBV6-3 and TRBJ2-3; 8 bases fit TRBD2. The V gene end was trimmed by 2 bases and the J gene end by 0 bases; junction bases not matched to a gene: 4. Per the germline V gene, CDR1 is MNHEY and CDR2 is SVGEGT. CDR3 length: 16 amino acids.

At least ten counts were recorded for this clonotype. CDR3 sequence (DNA): TGTGCCAGCAGCCCTAGGGGTGGAGCCGTGAACACTGAAGCTTTCTTT. This translates into CASSPRGGAVNTEAFF. The rearrangement joins TRBV12-3 or TRBV12-4 to TRBJ1-1; tentative D call: TRBD1 (5 bases). The CDR3 is 16 residues long. V lost 6 bases and J 0 bases, leaving 17 bases between the germline ends.

Points on this clonotype: One base away lies a much larger clone, so this may be a sequencing read error. The chain is built from TRBV29-1 and TRBJ1-1; 8 positions agree with TRBD1. The germline CDR1 and CDR2 sequences are SQVTM and ANQGSEA. The V gene end was trimmed by 7 bases and the J gene end by 3 bases; junction bases not matched to a gene: 22. This CDR3 spans 18 amino acids. The CDR3 reads CSATPRQGTGWMDTEAFF. CDR3 DNA sequence: TGCAGCGCCACCCCCCGACAGGGGACGGGGTGGATGGACACTGAAGCTTTCTTT. The variable domain in full, with the rest retrieved from reference TRBV29-1 and TRBJ1-1, is SAVISQKPSRDICQRGTSLTIQCQVDSQVTMMFWYRQQPGQSLTLIATANQGSEATYESGFVIDKFPISRPNLTFSTLTVSNMSPEDSSIYLCSATPRQGTGWMDTEAFFGQGTRLTVV.

Many counts were recorded for this clonotype. This rearrangement joins TRBV7-9 to TRBJ1-1; no firm D call. V was clipped by 2 bases and J by 3 bases, with 10 bases between them. The CDR3 extends over 14 amino acids. CDR1 SEHNR and CDR2 FQNEAQ come from the germline V gene (reference sequence). The CDR3 region has the DNA TGTGCCAGCAGCTTACAGTCGGTCGACACTGAAGCTTTCTTT. Its protein product is CASSLQSVDTEAFF.

Comment on this clonotype: A read error may explain this, as a much larger clone is one base away. V and J are TRBV7-3 and TRBJ2-1; 11 bases fit TRBD2. This CDR3 is 18 amino acids long. V shed 2 bases and J 2 bases; nucleotides not matched to a gene: 8. Germline loops: CDR1 SGHTA, CDR2 FQGTGA. CDR3 in amino acids: CASSLGTPGLAAYNEQFF. In DNA form, the CDR3 reads TGTGCCAGCAGCTTAGGGACTCCGGGACTAGCGGCCTACAATGAGCAGTTCTTC.

This clonotype was seen many times. The chain couples TRBV5-1 to TRBJ2-7; tentative D call: TRBD1 (6 bases). Germline V lookup: CDR1 SGHRS, CDR2 YFSETQ. Trimming pared 4 bases from V and 1 base from J, leaving 9 bases between. CDR3 size: 13 residues. For the CDR3, the DNA is TGCGCCAGCAGCCGTGACAGGTCCTACGAGCAGTACTTC. It is translated as CASSRDRSYEQYF. Full variable domain (missing parts from reference TRBV5-1 and TRBJ2-7): KAGVTQTPRYLIKTRGQQVTLSCSPISGHRSVSWYQQTPGQGLQFLFEYFSETQRNKGNFPGRFSGRQFSNSRSEMNVSTLELGDSALYLCASSRDRSYEQYFGPGTRLTVT.

This sequence joins TRBV30 and TRBJ2-7; D unclear. With 4 bases removed from V and 1 base from J, the gap between germline ends came to 11 bases. Germline CDR1 and CDR2: GTSNPN and SVGIG (reference sequence). The CDR3 totals 13 residues. CDR3 DNA: TGTGCCTGGATCCCCCCTGGATCCTACGAGCAGTACTTC. Translation gives CAWIPPGSYEQYF.

There are many counts of this clonotype. This chain uses TRBV28 with TRBJ2-3; TRBD1 matches at 7 bases. J was trimmed by 2 bases and V by 6 bases; bases with no gene match: 8. CDR3 length: 15 amino acids. Germline V lookup: CDR1 MDHEN, CDR2 SYDVKM. CDR3 in amino acids: CASSSRQGYTDTQYF. The CDR3, as DNA: TGTGCCAGCAGCTCGCGACAGGGTTACACAGATACGCAGTATTTT.

This clonotype was seen only a few times. Compared with germline, one end of the junction differs, possibly owing to a read error. This sequence joins TRBV19 and TRBJ2-3; no definite D call. The CDR3 loop spans 13 amino acids. Looked up from germline, CDR1 is LNHDA and CDR2 is SQIVND (reference sequence). In DNA form, the CDR3 reads TGTGCCAGTAGTATTCCGGGCACGGATACGCAGTATTTT. As protein: CASSIPGTDTQYF. Supplemented by reference TRBV19 and TRBJ2-3, the full variable domain reads DGGITQSPKYLFRKEGQNVTLSCEQNLNHDAMYWYRQDPGQGLRLIYYSQIVNDFQKGDIAEGYSVSREKKESFPLTVTSAQKNPTAFYLCASSIPGTDTQYFGPGTRLTVL.